A selection of T cell receptor beta chains follows, all from one sample in a study of metastatic and nonmetastatic thyroid tumors. MiXCR was used by TCRdb to re-call the PCR reads. The sample includes about 30,000 clones, around a quarter of them seen just once. Sequenced: blood. Source of these receptors: a female donor with papillary thyroid cancer or a benign thyroid nodule (not recorded which). Some clones in this sample may be carry-over from other donors' samples. Each CDR3 is given with its conserved first and last residue. The order of the fields is clone size, J gene, V gene, D gene, CDR3 length, CDR3 DNA, CDR3 protein. D genes are given only for firm matches. Only some rows state a clone size, as once, few, many or a class for expanded clones.

many | TRBJ1-1 | TRBV3-1 | NA | 14 | TGTGCCAGCAGCCTGGGACACTTGAACACTGAAGCTTTCTTT | CASSLGHLNTEAFF
many | TRBJ1-1 | TRBV2 | NA | 10 | TGTGCCAGCAGGCAGGTTAAAGTCTTCTTT | CASRQVKVFF
many | TRBJ2-7 | TRBV3-1 | NA | 17 | TGTGCCAGCAGCCAAGGCGGGACAGTCGAACTCGATTACGAGCAGTACTTC | CASSQGGTVELDYEQYF
few | TRBJ1-2 | TRBV5-5 | TRBD1 | 13 | TGTGCCAGCAGCTTGGGGCAGGGGGATGGCTACACCTTC | CASSLGQGDGYTF
NA | TRBJ2-7 | TRBV9 | NA | 16 | TGTGCCAGCAGCCCCCGCGAGGGCCAAGTTACTAACGAGCAGTACTTC | CASSPREGQVTNEQYF
NA | TRBJ2-7 | TRBV9 | TRBD2 | 15 | TGTGCAAGCAGCCCGACTAGCGGGAGTATCTACGAGCCGTACTTC | CASSPTSGSIYEPYF
few | TRBJ2-3 | TRBV11-2 | NA | 14 | TGTGCCAGCAGCTTATGGGGGGGGGCAGGTACGCAGTATTTT | CASSLWGGAGTQYF
many | TRBJ2-7 | TRBV10-2 | NA | 14 | TGCGCCAGCATCTCTGGGCTAGCATCCTACGAGCAGTACTTC | CASISGLASYEQYF
NA | TRBJ2-3 | TRBV6-1 | NA | 12 | TGTGCCAGCAGTCCCGGGAGAGATACGCAGTATTTT | CASSPGRDTQYF
many | TRBJ2-2 | TRBV28 | TRBD1 | 15 | TGTGCCAGCGCCACAAGACAGGGGAACACCGGGGAGCTGTTTTTT | CASATRQGNTGELFF
many | TRBJ1-2 | TRBV15 | NA | 15 | TGTGCCACCAGCAGAGAAAGGGGCAGCCAATATGGCTACACCTTC | CATSRERGSQYGYTF
few | TRBJ2-1 | TRBV10-3 | TRBD2 | 15 | TGTGCCACTCTCCACGGGACTAGAGGGATCAATGAGCAGTTCTTC | CATLHGTRGINEQFF
many | TRBJ2-2 | TRBV27 | TRBD2 | 17 | TGTGCCAGCAGAAAGAAACTAGCGGGAGGAGTGATCGGGGAGCTGTTTTTT | CASRKKLAGGVIGELFF
many | TRBJ1-3 | TRBV19 | NA | 16 | TGTGCCAGTAAGGGTGAAGCACGGGACTCTGGAAACACCATATATTTT | CASKGEARDSGNTIYF
NA | TRBJ1-1 | TRBV20-1 | NA | 14 | TGCAGTGCTAGGGTTGGAGGGCTGAACACTGAAGCTTTCTTT | CSARVGGLNTEAFF
NA | TRBJ1-1 | TRBV12-3/TRBV12-4 | NA | 15 | TGTGCCAGCAGTCCCCTCACGTGGGGGGCATATGAAGCTTTCTTT | CASSPLTWGAYEAFF
NA | TRBJ2-1 | TRBV14 | TRBD2 | 17 | TGTGCCAGCAGCCAAGGACCAGCGGGAGGGGTGAGGAATGAGCAGTTCTTC | CASSQGPAGGVRNEQFF
many | TRBJ1-4 | TRBV28 | NA | 13 | TGTGCCAGCAGTTTTAGGGGCATCAGAAAACTGTTTTTT | CASSFRGIRKLFF
many | TRBJ2-1 | TRBV2 | TRBD2 | 17 | TGTGCCAGGGGGACTAGCGGATCCCGCACCGTTTACAATGAGCAGTTCTTC | CARGTSGSRTVYNEQFF
NA | TRBJ2-3 | TRBV20-1 | NA | 14 | TGCAGTGCTAGAGGTCGCGGGGTCGTAGATACGCCGTATTTT | CSARGRGVVDTPYF
many | TRBJ2-3 | TRBV7-9 | NA | 13 | TGTGCCAGCAGCTTAGGGGGCACAGATACGCAGTATTTT | CASSLGGTDTQYF
many | TRBJ2-5 | TRBV5-1 | NA | 14 | TGCGCCAGCAGCCCCGGACGGTCCCAAGAGACCCAGTACTTC | CASSPGRSQETQYF
many | TRBJ2-7 | TRBV5-1 | NA | 14 | TGCGCCAGCAGCCTGGAGTCGGGTACCCACGAGCAGTACTTC | CASSLESGTHEQYF
many | TRBJ1-5 | TRBV5-4 | NA | 13 | TGTGCCAGCAGCTCCGACGGTAATCAGCCCCAGCATTTT | CASSSDGNQPQHF
many | TRBJ2-7 | TRBV2 | NA | 15 | TGTGCCAGCAGTCTTCCCGACACGATCTCGGTCGAGCAGTACTTC | CASSLPDTISVEQYF
NA | TRBJ2-7 | TRBV3-1 | TRBD2 | 14 | TGTGCCAGCAGCCCAGGACTAGCGGGGTTCGAGCAGTACTTC | CASSPGLAGFEQYF
NA | TRBJ2-7 | TRBV20-1 | TRBD2 | 15 | TGCAGTGCTCAGACCCCCGGGACTAGCCTCGACGAGCAGTACTTC | CSAQTPGTSLDEQYF
many | TRBJ2-6 | TRBV19 | TRBD2 | 16 | TGTGCCAGTACCTCTGGGGGGGGCTCTGGGGCCAACGTCCTGACTTTC | CASTSGGGSGANVLTF
many | TRBJ1-5 | TRBV10-1 | NA | 13 | TGCGCCAGCAGTGAGTCGACCTATCAGCCCCAGCATTTT | CASSESTYQPQHF
many | TRBJ2-2 | TRBV7-9 | TRBD2 | 17 | TGTGCCAGCAGCTGGACGGGGGGGGCCTACCTCACCGGGGAGCTGTTTTTT | CASSWTGGAYLTGELFF
NA | TRBJ2-7 | TRBV6-2/TRBV6-3 | NA | 14 | TGTGCCAGCAGTTACGGAGGGAGTGTTTACGAACAGTACTTC | CASSYGGSVYEQYF
many | TRBJ1-1 | TRBV19 | TRBD1 | 13 | TGTGCCAGTAGGGACAGGATGGGGGCTGAAGCTTTCTTT | CASRDRMGAEAFF
medium-sized | TRBJ2-1 | TRBV12-3/TRBV12-4 | TRBD1 | 16 | TGTGCCAGCATGGGGACAGGGTTTCTTTCTGGGAATGAGCAGTTCTTC | CASMGTGFLSGNEQFF
NA | TRBJ1-2 | TRBV2 | NA | 13 | TGTGCCAGCAGTGAGTCGACCTGCTATGGCTACACCTTC | CASSESTCYGYTF
few | TRBJ1-2 | TRBV6-1 | NA | 14 | TGTGCCAGCAGTCCATCCGGGGCAGGCTATGGCTACACCTTC | CASSPSGAGYGYTF